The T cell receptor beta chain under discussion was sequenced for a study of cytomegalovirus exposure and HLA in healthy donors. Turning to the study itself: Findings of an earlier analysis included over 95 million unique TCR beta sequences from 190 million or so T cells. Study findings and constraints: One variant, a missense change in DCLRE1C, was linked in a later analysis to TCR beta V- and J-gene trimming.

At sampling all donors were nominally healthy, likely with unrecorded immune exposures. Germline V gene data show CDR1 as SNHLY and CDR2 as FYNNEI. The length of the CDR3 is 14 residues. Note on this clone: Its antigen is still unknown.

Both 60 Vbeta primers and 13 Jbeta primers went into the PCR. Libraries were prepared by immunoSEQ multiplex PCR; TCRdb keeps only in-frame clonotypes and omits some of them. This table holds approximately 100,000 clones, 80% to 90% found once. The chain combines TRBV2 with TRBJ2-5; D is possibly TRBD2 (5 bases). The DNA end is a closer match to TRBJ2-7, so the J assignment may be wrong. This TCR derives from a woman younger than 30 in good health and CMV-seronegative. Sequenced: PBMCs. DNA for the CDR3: TGTGCCACTCGGCCGGGGATCAACTCCTACGAGCAGTACTTC. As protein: CATRPGINSYEQYF.